Given below is one TCR beta chain in context. This specimen comes from a study of control samples from healthy donors and cancer patients. The assay was immunoSEQ multiplex PCR, and TCRdb's table has in-frame clones only and misses some. The data hold 80,000 to 100,000 clones, with roughly 92% observed a single time. Germline V gene lookup returns CDR1 LGHDT and CDR2 YNNKEL (reference sequence). V was clipped by 2 bases and J by 1 base, with 20 bases between them. The CDR3 has 18 amino acids. The sequence derives from a human donor in good health. The donor label of this sample is uncertain. Sequencing input: blood. The chain recombines TRBV3-1 (or the pseudogene TRBV3-2) with TRBJ1-1, with D possibly matching TRBD1 (5 bases). CDR3 protein: CASSQRRSRGTKNTEAFF. In nucleotides, the CDR3 is TGTGCCAGCAGCCAAAGGAGGAGCCGGGGGACCAAGAACACTGAAGCTTTCTTT.